The clone carrying this T cell receptor (beta chain) has only a few counts. The data stem from a study of blood T cells in healthy people across ages. A second PCR, run for about 7 to 12 cycles, used a sample-barcoded 5' primer plus a J-beta primer mix. MiXCR, applied by TCRdb to the 5' RACE reads, yields one record per CDR3 protein. The repertoire holds about 1.8 million distinct CDR3 sequences, with roughly 50% as singletons. CDR1 MNHEY and CDR2 SVGEGT come from the germline V gene. V lost 2 bases and J lost 4, with 7 bases in between. The CDR3 runs to 13 residues. The sample comprised blood. The receptor comes from a woman aged 40 to 49 in good health. The chain combines TRBV6-2 or TRBV6-3 with TRBJ2-3; D gene unclear. DNA for the CDR3: TGTGCCAGCAGTTACAGGTCTCCAGATACGCAGTATTTT. It codes for CASSYRSPDTQYF.